The clone carrying this T cell receptor (beta chain) was observed a few times. This may arise from a read error, as a much more abundant clone is one base away. The data stem from a study of blood T cells in healthy people across ages. The use of a sample-barcoded 5' primer and a J-beta primer mix characterized a second PCR of roughly 6 to 11 cycles. MiXCR, applied by TCRdb to the 5' RACE reads, yields one record per CDR3 protein. The profile shows around 990,000 distinct CDR3 sequences, approximately 25% of them singletons. The CDR3 contains 11 residues. In germline, CDR1 is MDHEN, CDR2 SYDVKM. The sample also formed part of further work on T cells of mothers and their children.

The sequence derives from a girl aged 2 to 9 in good health. Input material: blood. The chain joins TRBV28 to TRBJ1-4, with unresolved D. The CDR3 sequence: CAGSPNEKLFF. As DNA, the CDR3 is TGTGCCGGCAGCCCCAATGAAAAACTGTTTTTT.